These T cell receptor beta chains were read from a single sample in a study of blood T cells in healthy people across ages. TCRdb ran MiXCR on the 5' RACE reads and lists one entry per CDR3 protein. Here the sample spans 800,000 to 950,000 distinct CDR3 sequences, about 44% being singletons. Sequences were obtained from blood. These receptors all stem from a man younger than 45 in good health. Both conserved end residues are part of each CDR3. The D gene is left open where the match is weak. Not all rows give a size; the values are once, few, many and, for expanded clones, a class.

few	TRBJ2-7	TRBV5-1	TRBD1	CASSRQAGTGSYEQYF	TGCGCCAGCAGCAGACAGGCCGGGACAGGTTCCTACGAGCAGTACTTC
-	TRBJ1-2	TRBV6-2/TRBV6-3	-	CASSWDTGYGYTF	TGTGCCAGCAGCTGGGACACGGGATATGGCTACACCTTC
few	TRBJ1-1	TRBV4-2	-	CASSQVDEVSSTEAFF	TGTGCCAGCAGCCAAGTTGATGAGGTCTCTAGCACTGAAGCTTTCTTT
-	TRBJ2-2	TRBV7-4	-	CASSLGDTGELFF	TGTGCCAGCAGCTTGGGGGACACCGGGGAGCTGTTTTTT
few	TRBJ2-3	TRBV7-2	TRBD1	CASSSGTGYGTQYF	TGTGCCAGCAGCTCCGGGACAGGGTACGGTACGCAGTATTTT
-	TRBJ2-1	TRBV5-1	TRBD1	CASSFNQGAWNEQFF	TGCGCCAGCAGCTTTAATCAGGGGGCTTGGAATGAGCAGTTCTTC
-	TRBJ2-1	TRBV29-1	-	CSVLGGPPGYNEQFF	TGCAGCGTTCTGGGGGGGCCCCCCGGATACAATGAGCAGTTCTTC
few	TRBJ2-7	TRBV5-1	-	CASNLGDNSYEQYF	TGCGCCAGCAACTTGGGGGATAACTCCTACGAGCAGTACTTC
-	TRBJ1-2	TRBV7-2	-	CASSPNMRGGYTF	TGTGCCAGCAGTCCTAACATGAGGGGGGGCTACACCTTC
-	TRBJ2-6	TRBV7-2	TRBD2	CASSLVTGGGANVLTF	TGTGCCAGCAGCTTAGTCACGGGGGGAGGGGCCAACGTCCTGACTTTC
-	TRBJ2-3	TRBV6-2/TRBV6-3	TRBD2	CASRGAGGITDTQYF	TGTGCCAGCAGAGGAGCGGGGGGTATCACAGATACGCAGTATTTT
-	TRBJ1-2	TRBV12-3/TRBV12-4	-	CASSLLWGNGYTF	TGTGCCAGCAGTTTACTTTGGGGAAATGGCTACACCTTC
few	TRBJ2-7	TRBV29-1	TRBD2	CSVEDGKGGLAGSEQYF	TGCAGCGTTGAAGATGGCAAGGGGGGCCTAGCGGGAAGCGAGCAGTACTTC
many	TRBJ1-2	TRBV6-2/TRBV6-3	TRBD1	CASSFLRDRENYGYTF	TGTGCCAGCAGTTTCCTCCGGGACAGAGAGAACTATGGCTACACCTTC
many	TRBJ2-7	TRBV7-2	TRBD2	CASSSPLAGAYEQYF	TGTGCCAGCAGCTCCCCTCTAGCGGGGGCCTACGAGCAGTACTTC
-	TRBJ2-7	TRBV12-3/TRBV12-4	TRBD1	CASSSTDRIPYEQYF	TGTGCCAGCAGTTCAACGGACAGGATCCCCTACGAGCAGTACTTC
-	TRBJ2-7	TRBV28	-	CASSLVQLLGFYEQYF	TGTGCCAGCAGTTTAGTTCAGTTACTCGGATTCTACGAGCAGTACTTC
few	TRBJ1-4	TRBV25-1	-	CASSAEGRLSEKLFF	TGTGCCAGCAGTGCAGAGGGCCGGCTCAGTGAAAAACTGTTTTTT
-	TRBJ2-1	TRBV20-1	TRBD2	CGAPASGGYNEQFF	TGCGGTGCCCCCGCTAGCGGGGGATATAATGAGCAGTTCTTC
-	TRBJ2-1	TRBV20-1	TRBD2	CSARARLARGEQFF	TGCAGTGCTAGAGCGCGACTAGCTCGTGGTGAGCAGTTCTTC
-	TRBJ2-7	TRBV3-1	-	CASSSDRSEQYF	TGTGCCAGCAGCTCAGACAGAAGCGAGCAGTACTTC
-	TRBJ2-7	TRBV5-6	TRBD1	CASSRTDRGVYEQYF	TGTGCCAGCAGCCGGACCGACAGGGGTGTTTACGAGCAGTACTTC
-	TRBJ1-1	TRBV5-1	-	CASFHGGTMNTEAFF	TGCGCCAGCTTCCACGGGGGGACGATGAACACTGAAGCTTTCTTT
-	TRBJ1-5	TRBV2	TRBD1	CASRGDRVNNQPQHF	TGTGCCAGCAGGGGGGACAGGGTTAATAATCAGCCCCAGCATTTT
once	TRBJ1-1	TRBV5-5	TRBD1	CASSVDTGGVAEAFF	TGTGCCAGCAGCGTAGATACAGGGGGCGTCGCTGAAGCTTTCTTT
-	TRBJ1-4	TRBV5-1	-	CASASRPPGLNEKLFF	TGCGCCAGCGCATCTAGACCTCCGGGACTTAATGAAAAACTGTTTTTT
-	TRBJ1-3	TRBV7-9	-	CASSPRGGAQNTIYF	TGTGCCAGCAGCCCACGGGGCGGTGCCCAGAACACCATATATTTT
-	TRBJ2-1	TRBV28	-	CASSLVGRYEQFF	TGTGCCAGCAGTTTGGTAGGAAGGTATGAGCAGTTCTTC
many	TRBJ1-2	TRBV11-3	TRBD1	CASMGSGTEVYGYTF	TGTGCCAGCATGGGATCCGGGACAGAAGTTTATGGCTACACCTTC
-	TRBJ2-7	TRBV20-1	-	CSARDQLSSYNEQYF	TGCAGTGCTAGAGATCAACTGAGCTCCTACAATGAGCAGTACTTC
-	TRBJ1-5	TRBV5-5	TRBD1	CASSPFPGQDPSNQPQHF	TGTGCCAGCAGCCCTTTCCCCGGACAGGACCCTAGCAATCAGCCCCAGCATTTT
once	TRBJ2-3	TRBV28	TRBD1	CASSSRDRVNTQYF	TGTGCCAGCAGTTCCAGGGACAGGGTAAATACGCAGTATTTT
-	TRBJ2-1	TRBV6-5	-	CASRLGQPAYNEQFF	TGTGCCAGCCGACTAGGCCAGCCCGCCTACAATGAGCAGTTCTTC
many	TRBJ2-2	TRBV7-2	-	CASSLAATGNTGELFF	TGTGCCAGCAGCTTAGCGGCTACAGGGAACACCGGGGAGCTGTTTTTT
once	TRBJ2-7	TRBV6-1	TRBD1	CASSEDPRGTYEQYF	TGTGCCAGCAGTGAAGATCCCAGGGGGACCTACGAGCAGTACTTC
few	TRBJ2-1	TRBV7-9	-	CASSLTGASGEQFF	TGTGCCAGCAGCTTAACGGGGGCCTCAGGCGAGCAGTTCTTC
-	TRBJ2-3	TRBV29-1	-	CSVNPRAVSGTDTQYF	TGCAGCGTCAACCCCAGGGCAGTGTCTGGCACAGATACGCAGTATTTT
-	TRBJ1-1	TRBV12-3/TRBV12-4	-	CASSPPRGLVTEAFF	TGTGCCAGCAGTCCCCCGCGGGGATTGGTCACTGAAGCTTTCTTT
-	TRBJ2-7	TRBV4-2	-	CASSQDKQTGQYF	TGTGCCAGCAGCCAAGACAAACAGACAGGGCAGTACTTC
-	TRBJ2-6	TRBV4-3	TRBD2	CASSLAGGLSGANVLTF	TGCGCCAGCAGTTTAGCGGGGGGACTCTCTGGGGCCAACGTCCTGACTTTC
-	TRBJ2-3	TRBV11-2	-	CASSKRDGSRYF	TGTGCCAGCAGTAAACGGGACGGTTCACGGTATTTT
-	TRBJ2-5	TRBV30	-	CAWNGYQETQYF	TGTGCCTGGAACGGATACCAAGAGACCCAGTACTTC
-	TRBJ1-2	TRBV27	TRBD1	CASSRGTGGTYGYTF	TGTGCCAGCAGTAGGGGGACAGGGGGTACCTATGGCTACACCTTC
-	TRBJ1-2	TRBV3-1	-	CASTGRGNGYTF	TGTGCCAGCACCGGCAGGGGAAACGGCTACACCTTC
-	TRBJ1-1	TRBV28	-	CVTARRDTEAFF	TGTGTCACGGCGCGTCGCGACACTGAAGCTTTCTTT
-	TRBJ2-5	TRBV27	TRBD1	CASSFGRGETQYF	TGTGCCAGCAGTTTTGGCAGGGGGGAGACCCAGTACTTC
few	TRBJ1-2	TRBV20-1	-	CSATGEGSGYTF	TGCAGTGCAACCGGGGAAGGGTCTGGCTACACCTTC
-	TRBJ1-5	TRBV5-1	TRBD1	CASSLQGYGNQPQHF	TGCGCCAGCAGCTTACAGGGGTATGGCAATCAGCCCCAGCATTTT
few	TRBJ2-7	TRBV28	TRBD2	CASSLGLAPSSYEQYF	TGTGCCAGCAGTTTAGGACTAGCGCCGAGCTCCTACGAGCAGTACTTC
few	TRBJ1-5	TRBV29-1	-	CSVVPGRDQPQHF	TGCAGCGTCGTGCCGGGCAGAGATCAGCCCCAGCATTTT
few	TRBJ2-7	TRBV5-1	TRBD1	CASSLERQGAYEQYF	TGCGCCAGCAGCTTGGAACGGCAGGGGGCCTACGAGCAGTACTTC
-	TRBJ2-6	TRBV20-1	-	CSVKDAGAGGANVLTF	TGCAGTGTTAAGGACGCGGGGGCAGGTGGGGCCAACGTCCTGACTTTC
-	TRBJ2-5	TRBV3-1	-	CASSQGTNSAETQYF	TGTGCCAGCAGCCAAGGGACGAATAGTGCAGAGACCCAGTACTTC
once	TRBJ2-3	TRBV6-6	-	CASSQWVGTDTQYF	TGTGCCAGCAGTCAATGGGTCGGCACAGATACGCAGTATTTT
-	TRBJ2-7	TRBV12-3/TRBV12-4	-	CASSLTPRRLEQYF	TGTGCCAGCAGTCTGACCCCCAGGCGTCTCGAGCAGTACTTC